The clone carrying this TCR beta chain was observed a handful of times. No antigen is known for it. MiXCR, run by TCRdb on the 5' RACE reads, gives a single entry per CDR3 protein. This sample has a few hundred thousand distinct CDR3 sequences, with 8.7% found just once. The source of the sample is a study of T cells after yellow fever vaccination. Study observations and caveats: The secondary response was weaker but peaked faster, day 5 versus 15.

This sample comprised CD4+ T cells sorted from PBMCs, obtained 5 days after the yellow fever booster vaccination. This receptor was identified in a man younger than 35 who received the YFV17D yellow fever vaccine.

The DNA of the CDR3 is TGTGCCAGTAGTAGCCAGGCGGCGGGTGACACTGAAGCTTTCTTT. As protein: CASSSQAAGDTEAFF. This chain uses TRBV19 with TRBJ1-1; D gene uncertain. The CDR3 consists of 15 residues. In germline, CDR1 is LNHDA, CDR2 SQIVND (reference sequence). Trimming removed 4 bases from V and 3 bases from J, with 15 bases in between.